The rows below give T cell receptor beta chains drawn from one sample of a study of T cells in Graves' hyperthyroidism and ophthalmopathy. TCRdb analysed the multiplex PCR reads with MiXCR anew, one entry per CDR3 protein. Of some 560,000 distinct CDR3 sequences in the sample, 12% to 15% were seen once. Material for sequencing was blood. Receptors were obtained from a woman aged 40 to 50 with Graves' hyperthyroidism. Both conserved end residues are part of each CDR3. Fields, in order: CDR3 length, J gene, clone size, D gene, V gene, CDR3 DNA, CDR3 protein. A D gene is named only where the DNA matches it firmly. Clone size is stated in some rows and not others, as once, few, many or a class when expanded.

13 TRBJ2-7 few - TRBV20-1 TGCAGTGCTCAATCAACTAAATCCTACGAGCAGTACTTC CSAQSTKSYEQYF
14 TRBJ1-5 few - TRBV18 TGTGCCAGCTCACCCGGACTCCTCAATCAGCCCCAGCATTTT CASSPGLLNQPQHF
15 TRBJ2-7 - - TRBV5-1 TGCGCCAGCAGCTTGGCCGGTCTAAGTCGGTACGAGCAGTACTTC CASSLAGLSRYEQYF
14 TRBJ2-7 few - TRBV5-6 TGTGCCAGCAGCCCGAAGGACGGCACCTACGAGCAGTACTTC CASSPKDGTYEQYF
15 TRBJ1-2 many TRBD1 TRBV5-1 TGCGCCAGCAGCTTGGATGGACAGGGAAACTATGGCTACACCTTC CASSLDGQGNYGYTF
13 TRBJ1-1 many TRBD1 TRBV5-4 TGTGCCAGCAGGGGACAGGGAGGAGTTGAAGCTTTCTTT CASRGQGGVEAFF
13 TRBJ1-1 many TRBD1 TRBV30 TGTGCCTGGGGAGGACAGGCGAACACTGAAGCTTTCTTT CAWGGQANTEAFF
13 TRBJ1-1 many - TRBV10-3 TGTGCCATCAGTGATGGCCAGAACACTGAAGCTTTCTTT CAISDGQNTEAFF
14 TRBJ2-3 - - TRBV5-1 TGCGCCAGCAGTGGAAGCCCGAGCACAGATACGCAGTATTTT CASSGSPSTDTQYF
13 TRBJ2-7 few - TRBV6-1 TGTGCCAGCACTGCACCGGGACACCTCGAGCAGTACTTC CASTAPGHLEQYF
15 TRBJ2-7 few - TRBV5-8 TGTGCCAGCAGCTCTACCATAGGCAGGACCTACGAGCAGTACTTC CASSSTIGRTYEQYF
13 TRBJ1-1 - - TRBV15 TGTGCCACCAGCGGAAGGACGGACACTGAAGCTTTCTTT CATSGRTDTEAFF
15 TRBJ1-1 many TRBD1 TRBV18 TGTGCCAGCTCACCAGGGACAGGGGGTCGCACTGAAGCTTTCTTT CASSPGTGGRTEAFF
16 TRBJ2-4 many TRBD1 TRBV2 TGTGCCAGCAGTGGTAGGGACAGGGGAGCCAAAAACATTCAGTACTTC CASSGRDRGAKNIQYF
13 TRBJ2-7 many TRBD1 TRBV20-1 TGCAGTGCTGCTAGGACAGGGGACTACGAGCAGTACTTC CSAARTGDYEQYF
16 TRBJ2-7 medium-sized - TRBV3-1 TGTGCCAGCAGCCAAGAAAACCTCTTCGGCGTCTACGAGCAGTACTTC CASSQENLFGVYEQYF